This T cell receptor beta chain stems from a study of sequential checkpoint blockade in melanoma. Study as a whole: Patients were randomized 1:1 to nivolumab-then-ipilimumab or ipilimumab-then-nivolumab first-line. Maintenance nivolumab came after either treatment sequence.

Unmatched junction bases numbered 13, after V lost 5 bases and J lost 0 bases. The CDR3 consists of 17 residues. From germline, CDR1 is SEHNR and CDR2 FQNEAQ (reference sequence). The treatment here: randomized to nivolumab then ipilimumab (arm A) or the reverse (arm B). No patient had prior DNA-damaging chemotherapy. PBMC sorting kept live CD3+CD8+ cells without CD19 or CD56. The table came from immunoSEQ multiplex PCR; TCRdb's copy has only in-frame clones and leaves some out. The sample carries 5,500 to 6,500 clones, roughly 52% recorded once. This material consisted of CD8+ T cells sorted from blood (inferred from file names), taken from a patient given nivolumab and ipilimumab in sequence. V and J are TRBV7-9 and TRBJ2-7, with 7 bases fitting TRBD1. This receptor was taken from a human donor with melanoma. The CDR3 nucleotides are TGTGCCAGCAGCCCGCCCCTTGGACAGGAGAGCTCCTACGAGCAGTACTTC. Residues: CASSPPLGQESSYEQYF.